This T cell receptor beta chain is from a study of OX40 agonist ivuxolimab in advanced cancers. Whole-study context: Every 2 weeks, patients got intravenous ivuxolimab at one of six dose levels (0.01-10 mg/kg). Therapy given before enrollment (anti-PD-1, anti-PD-L1 or anti-CTLA-4) was allowed, and over 35% had some.

Using immunoSEQ multiplex PCR, the repertoire was profiled, and TCRdb retains in-frame clones only, with some absent. The sample consists of fewer than 80,000 clones, 85% of them appearing once. Trimming cost V 3 bases and J 5 bases, with 15 bases left between them. From germline, CDR1 is SGHNT and CDR2 YYREEE (reference sequence). There are 15 residues in the CDR3. This receptor was identified in an adult with an advanced solid tumor such as melanoma, head and neck, liver or kidney cancer. The sample consisted of CD4+ or CD8+ T cells sorted from blood, taken in a trial of the OX40 agonist ivuxolimab. V is TRBV5-4 and J is TRBJ2-4, with D tentatively TRBD1 or TRBD2 (5 bases each). The CDR3: CASSSARGDENIQYF. The CDR3, as DNA: TGTGCCAGCAGCTCCGCCAGAGGGGATGAAAACATTCAGTACTTC.